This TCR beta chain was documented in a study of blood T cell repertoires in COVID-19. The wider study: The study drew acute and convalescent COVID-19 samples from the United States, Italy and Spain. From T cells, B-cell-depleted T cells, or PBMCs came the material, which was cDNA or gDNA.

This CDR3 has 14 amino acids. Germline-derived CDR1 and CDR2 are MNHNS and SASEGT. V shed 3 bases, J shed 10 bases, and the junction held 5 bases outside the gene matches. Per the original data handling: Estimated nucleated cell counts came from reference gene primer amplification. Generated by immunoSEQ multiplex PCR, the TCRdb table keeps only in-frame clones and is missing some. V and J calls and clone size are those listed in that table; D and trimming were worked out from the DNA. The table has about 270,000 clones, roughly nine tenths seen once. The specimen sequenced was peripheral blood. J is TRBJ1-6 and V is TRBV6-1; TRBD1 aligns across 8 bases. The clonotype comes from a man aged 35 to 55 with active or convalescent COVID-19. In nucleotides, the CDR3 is TGTGCCAGCAGTGACAGGGGGCGAGAGTCACCCCTCCACTTT. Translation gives CASSDRGRESPLHF.